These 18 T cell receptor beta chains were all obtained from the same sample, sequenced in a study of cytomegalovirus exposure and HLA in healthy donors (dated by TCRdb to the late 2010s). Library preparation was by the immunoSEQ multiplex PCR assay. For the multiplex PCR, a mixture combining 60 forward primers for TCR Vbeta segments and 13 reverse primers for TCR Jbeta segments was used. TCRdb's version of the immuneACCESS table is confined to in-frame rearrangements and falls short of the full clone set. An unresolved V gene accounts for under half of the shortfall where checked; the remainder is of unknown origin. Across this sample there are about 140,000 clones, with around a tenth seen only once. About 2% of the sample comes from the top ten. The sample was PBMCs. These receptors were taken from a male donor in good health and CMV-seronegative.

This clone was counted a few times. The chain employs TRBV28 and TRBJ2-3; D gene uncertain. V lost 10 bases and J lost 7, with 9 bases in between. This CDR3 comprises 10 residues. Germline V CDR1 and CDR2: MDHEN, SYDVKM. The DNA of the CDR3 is TGTGCCATCTCCGGGTATACGCAGTATTTT. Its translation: CAISGYTQYF.

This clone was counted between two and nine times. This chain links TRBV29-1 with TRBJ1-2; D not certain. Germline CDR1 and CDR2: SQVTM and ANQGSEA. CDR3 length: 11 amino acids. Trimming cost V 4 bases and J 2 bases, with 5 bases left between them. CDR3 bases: TGCAGCGTTGTACAGAACTATGGCTACACCTTC. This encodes CSVVQNYGYTF.

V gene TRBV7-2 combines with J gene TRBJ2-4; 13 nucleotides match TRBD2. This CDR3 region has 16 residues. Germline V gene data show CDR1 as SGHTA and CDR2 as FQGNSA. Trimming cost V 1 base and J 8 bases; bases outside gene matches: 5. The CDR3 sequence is CASSLELAGGPDIQYF. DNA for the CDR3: TGTGCCAGCAGCTTAGAACTAGCGGGGGGGCCAGACATTCAGTACTTC.

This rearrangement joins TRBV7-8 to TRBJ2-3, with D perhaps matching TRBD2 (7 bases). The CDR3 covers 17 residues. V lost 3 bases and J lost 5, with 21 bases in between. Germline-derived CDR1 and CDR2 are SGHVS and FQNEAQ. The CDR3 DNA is TGTGCCAGCAGCTTTTTGGGGGGGCCCATAACGGGAGATACGCAGTATTTT. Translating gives CASSFLGGPITGDTQYF.

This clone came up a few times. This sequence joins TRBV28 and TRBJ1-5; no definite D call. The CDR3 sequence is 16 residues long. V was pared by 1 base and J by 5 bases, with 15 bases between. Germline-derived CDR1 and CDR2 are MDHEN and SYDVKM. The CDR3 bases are TGTGCCAGCAGTTTATTTATTCGGGAGGGTGATCAGCCCCAGCATTTT. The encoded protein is CASSLFIREGDQPQHF.

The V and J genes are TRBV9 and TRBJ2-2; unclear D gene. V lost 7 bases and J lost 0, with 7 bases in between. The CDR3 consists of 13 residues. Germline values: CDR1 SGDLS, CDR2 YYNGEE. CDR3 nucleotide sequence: TGTGCCAGCCAAAATCCGAACACCGGGGAGCTGTTTTTT. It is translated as CASQNPNTGELFF.

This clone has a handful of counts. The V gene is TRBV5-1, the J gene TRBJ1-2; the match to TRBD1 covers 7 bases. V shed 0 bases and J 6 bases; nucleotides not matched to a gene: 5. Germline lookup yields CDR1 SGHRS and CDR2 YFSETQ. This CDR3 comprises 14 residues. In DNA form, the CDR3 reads TGCGCCAGCAGCTTGGAAGCAGGGGGAAATGGCTACACCTTC. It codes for CASSLEAGGNGYTF. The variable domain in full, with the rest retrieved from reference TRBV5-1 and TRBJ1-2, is KAGVTQTPRYLIKTRGQQVTLSCSPISGHRSVSWYQQTPGQGLQFLFEYFSETQRNKGNFPGRFSGRQFSNSRSEMNVSTLELGDSALYLCASSLEAGGNGYTFGSGTRLTVV.

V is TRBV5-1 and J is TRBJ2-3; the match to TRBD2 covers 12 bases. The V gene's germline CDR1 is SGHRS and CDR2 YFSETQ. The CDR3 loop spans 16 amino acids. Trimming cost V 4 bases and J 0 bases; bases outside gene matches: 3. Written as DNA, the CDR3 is TGCGCCAGCAGCGTTGGACTAGCGGGAAGCACAGATACGCAGTATTTT. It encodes CASSVGLAGSTDTQYF.

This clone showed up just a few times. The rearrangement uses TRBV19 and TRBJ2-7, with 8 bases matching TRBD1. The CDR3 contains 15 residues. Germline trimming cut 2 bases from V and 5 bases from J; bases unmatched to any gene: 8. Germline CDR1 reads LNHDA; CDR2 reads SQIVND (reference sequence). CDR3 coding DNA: TGTGCCAGTAGTATAACCCCGGGACAGGTAAACGAGCAGTACTTC. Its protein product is CASSITPGQVNEQYF.

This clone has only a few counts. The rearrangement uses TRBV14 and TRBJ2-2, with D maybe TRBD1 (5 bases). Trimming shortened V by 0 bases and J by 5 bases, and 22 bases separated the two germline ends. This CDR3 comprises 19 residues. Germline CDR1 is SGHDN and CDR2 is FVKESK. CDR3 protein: CASSQEPGRTLYSTGELFF. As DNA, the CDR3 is TGTGCCAGCAGCCAAGAACCCGGCAGGACATTATACTCGACCGGGGAGCTGTTTTTT.

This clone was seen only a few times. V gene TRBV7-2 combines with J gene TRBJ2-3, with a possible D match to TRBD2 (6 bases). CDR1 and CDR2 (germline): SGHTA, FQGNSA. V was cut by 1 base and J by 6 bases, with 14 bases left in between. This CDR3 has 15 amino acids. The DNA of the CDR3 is TGTGCCAGCAGCTTAGTTCACGGGGGATCGGATACGCAGTATTTT. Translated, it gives CASSLVHGGSDTQYF.

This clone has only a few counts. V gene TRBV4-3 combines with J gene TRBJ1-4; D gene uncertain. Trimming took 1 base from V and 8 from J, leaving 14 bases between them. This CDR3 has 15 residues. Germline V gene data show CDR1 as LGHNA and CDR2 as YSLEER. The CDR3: CASSQGTQRGEKLFF. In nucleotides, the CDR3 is TGCGCCAGCAGCCAAGGTACCCAACGAGGGGAAAAACTGTTTTTT.

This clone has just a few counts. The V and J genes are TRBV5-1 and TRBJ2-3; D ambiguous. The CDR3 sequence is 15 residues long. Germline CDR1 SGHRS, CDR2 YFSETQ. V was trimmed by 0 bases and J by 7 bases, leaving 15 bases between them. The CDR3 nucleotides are TGCGCCAGCAGCTTGGAAGAGGTCTTTTCACATACGCAGTATTTT. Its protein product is CASSLEEVFSHTQYF. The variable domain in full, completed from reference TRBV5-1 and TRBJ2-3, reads KAGVTQTPRYLIKTRGQQVTLSCSPISGHRSVSWYQQTPGQGLQFLFEYFSETQRNKGNFPGRFSGRQFSNSRSEMNVSTLELGDSALYLCASSLEEVFSHTQYFGPGTRLTVL.

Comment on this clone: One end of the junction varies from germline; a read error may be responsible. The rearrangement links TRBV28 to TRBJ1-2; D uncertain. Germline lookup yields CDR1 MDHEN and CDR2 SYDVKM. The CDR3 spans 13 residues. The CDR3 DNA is TGTGCCAGCACTTTACTGGAGGGTGATGGCTACACCTTC. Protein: CASTLLEGDGYTF.

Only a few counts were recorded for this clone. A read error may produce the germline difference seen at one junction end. The CDR3 nucleotides read TGCGCCAGTAGCCAAGATAGGGACAGGGCTCACTATGGCTACACCTTC. Its protein product is CASSQDRDRAHYGYTF. The rearrangement links TRBV4-1 to TRBJ1-2; 9 positions agree with TRBD1. The CDR3 loop spans 16 amino acids. Germline CDR1 and CDR2: MGHRA and YSYEKL.

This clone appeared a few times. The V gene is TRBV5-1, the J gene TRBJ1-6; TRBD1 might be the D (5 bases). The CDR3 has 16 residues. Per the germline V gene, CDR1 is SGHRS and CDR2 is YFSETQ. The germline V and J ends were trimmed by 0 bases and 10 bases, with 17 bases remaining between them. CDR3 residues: CASSLERRGGRSPLHF. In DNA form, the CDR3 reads TGCGCCAGCAGCTTGGAAAGGAGGGGAGGTAGGTCACCCCTCCACTTT.

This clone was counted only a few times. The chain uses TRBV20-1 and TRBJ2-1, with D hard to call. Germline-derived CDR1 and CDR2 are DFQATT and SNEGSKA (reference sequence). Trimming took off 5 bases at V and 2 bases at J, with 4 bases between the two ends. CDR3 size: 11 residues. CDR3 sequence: CSAAAYNEQFF. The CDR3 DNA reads TGCAGTGCTGCGGCCTACAATGAGCAGTTCTTC.

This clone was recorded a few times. Here the CDR3 reads CASSGSGGVGDTEAFF. The CDR3 region has the DNA TGTGCCAGCAGCGGTAGCGGGGGCGTGGGGGACACTGAAGCTTTCTTT. This chain connects TRBV9 to TRBJ1-1, with a weak D call TRBD1 (6 bases). The germline gives CDR1 SGDLS, CDR2 YYNGEE. Deletions cut 3 bases from V and 3 bases from J, with 18 bases between. The CDR3 contains 16 residues.